The T cell receptor beta chain under discussion was sequenced for a study of CD4 T cells in relation to SARS-CoV-2 and coronaviruses. Trimming took off 2 bases at V and 5 bases at J, with 9 bases between the two ends. Germline V gives CDR1 SNHLY, CDR2 FYNNEI. This CDR3 spans 13 amino acids. This clone occurred once. TCRdb's copy holds only in-frame clones and misses some; the assay was immunoSEQ multiplex PCR. Seen here are around 62,000 clones, about 95% observed once, and the top ten hold around 0.13%. The unexposed donors gave CD4+ T cells in 2011-2018, prior to COVID-19. The chain uses TRBV2 and TRBJ2-5, with TRBD1 as a possible D gene (6 bases). The TCR comes from a human donor in good health. Sequencing was done on a sample of naive CD4+ T cells from PBMCs. Indicated subset: naive CD4+ T cells isolated by negative enrichment. For the CDR3, the DNA is TGTGCCAGCAGTGAACAGGGGTGGGAGACCCAGTACTTC. This translates into CASSEQGWETQYF.